One sample yielded the 7 T cell receptor beta chains listed below, sequenced in a study of blood T cell repertoires in COVID-19. Here immunoSEQ multiplex PCR was the method, and the copy in TCRdb shows in-frame clones only, minus some. The sample contains around 160,000 clones, around 90% of which appear only once. Sequences were obtained from PBMCs or T cells enriched from blood (not recorded which). These receptors originate from a middle-aged woman who had been exposed to COVID-19.

The rearrangement links TRBV19 to TRBJ2-1; 12 bases align to TRBD2. The CDR3 sequence is 16 residues long. The germline V gene has CDR1 LNHDA and CDR2 SQIVND (reference sequence). The ends lost 3 bases at V and 3 bases at J; junction bases unmatched: 3. CDR3 region: CASSIATSGSYNEQFF. The CDR3 nucleotides read TGTGCCAGTAGTATTGCGACTAGCGGGAGCTACAATGAGCAGTTCTTC.

This chain links TRBV7-9 with TRBJ2-1; 8 nucleotides line up with TRBD2. CDR1 is SEHNR and CDR2 is FQNEAQ in the germline V gene (reference sequence). V lost 3 bases to trimming and J lost 6 bases; unmatched junction nucleotides: 7. The CDR3 is made up of 15 amino acids. CDR3: CASSFSGRATNEQFF. The CDR3 bases are TGTGCCAGCAGCTTTTCCGGGAGGGCCACCAATGAGCAGTTCTTC.

This clone was seen just once. This sequence joins TRBV11-2 and TRBJ2-1; 8 bases are shared with TRBD2. V was pared by 6 bases and J by 4 bases, with 11 bases of the junction left unmatched. CDR3 length equals 16 residues. Germline V gene data show CDR1 as SGHAT and CDR2 as FQNNGV. For the CDR3, the DNA is TGTGCCAGCAGAGCCCCGGGACTAGTCTTTTACAATGAGCAGTTCTTC. Translation: CASRAPGLVFYNEQFF.

The chain has TRBV6-2 or TRBV6-3 and TRBJ2-1; TRBD2 aligns across 12 bases. This CDR3 comprises 16 residues. Germline CDR1 is MNHEY and CDR2 is SVGEGT. V was clipped by 6 bases and J by 5 bases; unmatched bases: 8. The CDR3 loop reads CASSFRGLAGNNEQFF. The DNA for the CDR3 is TGTGCCAGCAGCTTTCGTGGACTAGCGGGAAACAATGAGCAGTTCTTC.

The rearrangement joins TRBV5-1 to TRBJ2-1, with TRBD2 identical over 10 bases. Trimming cost V 1 base and J 7 bases; bases outside gene matches: 5. Germline-derived CDR1 and CDR2 are SGHRS and YFSETQ. The CDR3 loop spans 15 amino acids. The CDR3 DNA reads TGCGCCAGCAGCTTGCAAGCGGGAGGGCCGAATGAGCAGTTCTTC. It yields the protein CASSLQAGGPNEQFF.

The V and J genes are TRBV27 and TRBJ1-2; TRBD1 agrees at 7 bases. This CDR3 comprises 13 residues. V lost 5 bases and J lost 7; bases outside the gene matches: 7. CDR1 MNHEY and CDR2 SMNVEV come from the germline V gene (reference sequence). Written as DNA, the CDR3 is TGTGCCAGCAGTCCTTCGGGACAGCGTGGCTACACCTTC. Its protein product is CASSPSGQRGYTF.

This clone was recorded only once. The chain uses TRBV9 and TRBJ1-1; TRBD1 matches 8 bases. Germline V gene sequence: CDR1 SGDLS, CDR2 YYNGEE. J was trimmed by 4 bases and V by 3 bases; bases with no gene match: 8. The CDR3 spans 15 residues. The CDR3 DNA sequence: TGTGCCAGCAGCGCAGACCCGACAGGGGCCACTGAAGCTTTCTTT. This encodes CASSADPTGATEAFF.